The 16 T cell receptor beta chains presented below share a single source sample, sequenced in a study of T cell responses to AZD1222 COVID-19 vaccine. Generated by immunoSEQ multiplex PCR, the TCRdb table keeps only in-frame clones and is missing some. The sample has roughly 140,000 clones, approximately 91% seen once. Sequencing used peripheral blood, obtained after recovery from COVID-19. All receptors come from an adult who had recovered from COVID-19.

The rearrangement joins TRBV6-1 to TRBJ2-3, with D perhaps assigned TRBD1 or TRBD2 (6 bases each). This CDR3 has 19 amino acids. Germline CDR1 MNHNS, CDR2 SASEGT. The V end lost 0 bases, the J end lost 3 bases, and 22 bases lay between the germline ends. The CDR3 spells CASSEAQGMGGGGTDTQYF. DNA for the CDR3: TGTGCCAGCAGTGAAGCGCAGGGGATGGGGGGCGGTGGGACAGATACGCAGTATTTT.

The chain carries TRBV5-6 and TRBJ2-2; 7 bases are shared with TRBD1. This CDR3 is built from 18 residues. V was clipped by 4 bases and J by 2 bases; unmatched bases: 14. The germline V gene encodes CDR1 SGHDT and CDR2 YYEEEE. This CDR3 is CASSTPPGTERNTGELFF. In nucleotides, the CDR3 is TGTGCCAGCAGCACCCCACCTGGGACAGAGCGAAACACCGGGGAGCTGTTTTTT.

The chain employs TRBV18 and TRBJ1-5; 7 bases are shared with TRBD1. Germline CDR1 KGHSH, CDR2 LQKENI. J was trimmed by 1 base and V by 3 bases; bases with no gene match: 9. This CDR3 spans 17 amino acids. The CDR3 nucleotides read TGTGCCAGCTCACCGGGAAGAACGGGACAGAGCAATCAGCCCCAGCATTTT. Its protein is CASSPGRTGQSNQPQHF.

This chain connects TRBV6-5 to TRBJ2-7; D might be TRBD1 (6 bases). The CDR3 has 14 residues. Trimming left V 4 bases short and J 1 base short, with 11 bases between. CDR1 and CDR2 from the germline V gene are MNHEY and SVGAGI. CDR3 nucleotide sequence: TGTGCCAGCAGTTCTCCAGGGGAATCCTACGAGCAGTACTTC. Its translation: CASSSPGESYEQYF.

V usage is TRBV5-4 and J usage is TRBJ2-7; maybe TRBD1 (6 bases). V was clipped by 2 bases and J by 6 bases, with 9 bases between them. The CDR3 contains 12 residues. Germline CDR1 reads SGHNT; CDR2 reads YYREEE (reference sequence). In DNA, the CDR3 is TGTGCCAGCAGCTTTCAGGGGATCGAGCAGTACTTC. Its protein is CASSFQGIEQYF.

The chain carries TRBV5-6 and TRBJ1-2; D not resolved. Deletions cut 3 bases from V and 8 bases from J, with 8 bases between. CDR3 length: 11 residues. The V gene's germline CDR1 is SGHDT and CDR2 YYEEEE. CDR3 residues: CASSYSVGYTF. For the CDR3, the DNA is TGTGCCAGCAGCTATTCAGTCGGCTACACCTTC.

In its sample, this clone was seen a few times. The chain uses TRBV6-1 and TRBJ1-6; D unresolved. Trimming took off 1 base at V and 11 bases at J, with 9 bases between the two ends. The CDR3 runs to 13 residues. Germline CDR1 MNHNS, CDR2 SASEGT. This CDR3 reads CASSEGVSTPLHF. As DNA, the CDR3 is TGTGCCAGCAGTGAAGGGGTCAGTACACCCCTCCACTTT.

This CDR3 is CASSHQARTEAFF. The CDR3 nucleotides are TGTGCCAGCAGCCACCAGGCGAGGACTGAAGCTTTCTTT. This chain links TRBV28 with TRBJ1-1; no clear D. The V gene's germline CDR1 is MDHEN and CDR2 SYDVKM. The CDR3 has 13 amino acids. V lost 6 bases and J 5 bases, leaving 13 bases between the germline ends.

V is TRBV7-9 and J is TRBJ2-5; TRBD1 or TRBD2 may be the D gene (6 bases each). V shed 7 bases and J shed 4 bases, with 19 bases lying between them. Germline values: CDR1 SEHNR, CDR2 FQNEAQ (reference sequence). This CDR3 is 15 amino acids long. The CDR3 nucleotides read TGTGCCAGCAATGGGATCTCGGGGGCCGGAGAGACCCAGTACTTC. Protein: CASNGISGAGETQYF.

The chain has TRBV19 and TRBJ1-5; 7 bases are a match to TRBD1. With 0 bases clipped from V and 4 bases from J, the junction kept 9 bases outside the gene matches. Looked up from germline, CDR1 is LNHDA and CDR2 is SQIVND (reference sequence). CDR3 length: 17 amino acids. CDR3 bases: TGTGCCAGTAGTATAGAGCCAGGGGGGCTAAAGAATCAGCCCCAGCATTTT. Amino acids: CASSIEPGGLKNQPQHF.

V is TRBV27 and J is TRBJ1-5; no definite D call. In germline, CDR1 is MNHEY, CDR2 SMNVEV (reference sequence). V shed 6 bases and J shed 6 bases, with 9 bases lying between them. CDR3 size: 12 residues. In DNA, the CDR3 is TGTGCCAGCAGGGGATGGGGTCAGCCCCAGCATTTT. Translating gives CASRGWGQPQHF.

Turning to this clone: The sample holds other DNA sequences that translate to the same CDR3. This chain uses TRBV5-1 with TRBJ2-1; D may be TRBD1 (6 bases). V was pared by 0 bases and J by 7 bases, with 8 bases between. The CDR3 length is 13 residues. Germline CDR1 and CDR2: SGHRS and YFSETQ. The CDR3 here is CASSLGTGNEQFF. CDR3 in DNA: TGCGCCAGCAGCTTGGGTACAGGGAATGAGCAGTTCTTC.

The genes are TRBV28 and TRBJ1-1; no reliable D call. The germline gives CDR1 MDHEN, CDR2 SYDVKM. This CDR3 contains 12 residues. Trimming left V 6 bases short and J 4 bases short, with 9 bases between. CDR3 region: CASSPLITEAFF. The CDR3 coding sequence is TGTGCCAGCAGCCCTCTGATCACTGAAGCTTTCTTT.

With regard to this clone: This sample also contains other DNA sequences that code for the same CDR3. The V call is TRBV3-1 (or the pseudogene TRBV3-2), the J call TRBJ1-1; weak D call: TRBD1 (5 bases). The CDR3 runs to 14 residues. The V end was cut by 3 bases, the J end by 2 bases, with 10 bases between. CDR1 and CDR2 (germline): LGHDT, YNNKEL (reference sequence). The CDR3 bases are TGTGCCAGCAGCCAGCCGGGACCCAACACTGAAGCTTTCTTT. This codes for CASSQPGPNTEAFF.

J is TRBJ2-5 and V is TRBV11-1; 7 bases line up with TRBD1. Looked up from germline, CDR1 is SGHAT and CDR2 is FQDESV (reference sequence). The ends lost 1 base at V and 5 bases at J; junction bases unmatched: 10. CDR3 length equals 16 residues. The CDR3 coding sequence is TGTGCCAGCAGCTTAGGAGGGACAGCCTTACGGGAGACCCAGTACTTC. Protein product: CASSLGGTALRETQYF.

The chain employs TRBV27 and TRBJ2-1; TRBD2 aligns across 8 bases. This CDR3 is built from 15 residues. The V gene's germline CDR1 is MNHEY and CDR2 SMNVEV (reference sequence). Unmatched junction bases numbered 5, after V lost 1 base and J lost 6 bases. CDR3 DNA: TGTGCCAGCAGTTTATTAGCGGGGTTCCCCAATGAGCAGTTCTTC. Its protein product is CASSLLAGFPNEQFF.